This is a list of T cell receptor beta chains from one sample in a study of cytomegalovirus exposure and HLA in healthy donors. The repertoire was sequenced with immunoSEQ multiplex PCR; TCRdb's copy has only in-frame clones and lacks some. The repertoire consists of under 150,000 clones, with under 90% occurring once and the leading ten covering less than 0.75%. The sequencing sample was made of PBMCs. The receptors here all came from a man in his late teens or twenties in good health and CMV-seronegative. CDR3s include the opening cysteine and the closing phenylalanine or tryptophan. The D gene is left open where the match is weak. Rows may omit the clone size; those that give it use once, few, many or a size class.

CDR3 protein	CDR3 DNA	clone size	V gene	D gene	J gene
CATSRDRGRKVGTEAFF	TGTGCCACCAGCAGAGACAGGGGGCGAAAGGTGGGGACTGAAGCTTTCTTT	-	TRBV15	TRBD1	TRBJ1-1
CASSSKTGPDGYTF	TGTGCCAGCAGCTCCAAGACAGGACCAGATGGCTACACCTTC	few	TRBV5-4	-	TRBJ1-2
CASSLGRGSYTGELFF	TGCGCCAGCAGCTTGGGTCGCGGGTCCTACACCGGGGAGCTGTTTTTT	-	TRBV5-1	-	TRBJ2-2
CASSFQGTGGTYEQYF	TGTGCCAGCAGTTTTCAAGGGACAGGGGGGACCTACGAGCAGTACTTC	-	TRBV27	TRBD1	TRBJ2-7
CASSQGAASGANVLTF	TGCGCCAGCAGCCAAGGAGCCGCATCTGGGGCCAACGTCCTGACTTTC	once	TRBV4-3	-	TRBJ2-6
CAWKDRGDTEAFF	TGTGCCTGGAAGGACAGGGGGGACACTGAAGCTTTCTTT	-	TRBV30	TRBD1	TRBJ1-1
CATSRDPEKTYEQYF	TGTGCCACCAGCAGAGATCCTGAGAAGACCTACGAGCAGTACTTC	-	TRBV15	-	TRBJ2-7
CASSPTRSRRYGYTF	TGCGCCAGCAGCCCTACGAGGTCACGGCGCTATGGCTACACCTTC	-	TRBV4-1	-	TRBJ1-2
CASSLAGVYNEQFF	TGTGCCAGCAGTTTAGCGGGGGTATACAATGAGCAGTTCTTC	-	TRBV27	TRBD2	TRBJ2-1
CAWSLANSNQPQHF	TGTGCCTGGAGTCTTGCGAATAGCAATCAGCCCCAGCATTTT	-	TRBV30	-	TRBJ1-5
CSASSGGSYEQFF	TGCAGCGCATCTAGCGGGGGTAGCTATGAGCAGTTCTTC	-	TRBV29-1	TRBD2	TRBJ2-1
CASSFTGDTGYTF	TGTGCCAGCAGTTTTACAGGAGATACTGGCTACACCTTC	once	TRBV9	-	TRBJ1-2
CASSSHGQGGTEAFF	TGTGCCAGTAGTTCTCACGGACAGGGCGGTACTGAAGCTTTCTTT	-	TRBV19	TRBD1	TRBJ1-1
CASSPRSSGANVLTF	TGTGCCAGCTCACCACGGAGCTCTGGGGCCAACGTCCTGACTTTC	-	TRBV18	-	TRBJ2-6
CASSGGQGQRSYNEQFF	TGTGCCAGCAGCGGAGGACAGGGACAGCGGTCCTACAATGAGCAGTTCTTC	-	TRBV9	TRBD1	TRBJ2-1
CASRRGTYRADTQYF	TGCGCCAGCAGACGTGGGACATACAGGGCCGATACGCAGTATTTT	few	TRBV5-1	-	TRBJ2-3
CASSVAGLATTYEQYF	TGTGCCAGCAGCGTAGCCGGCCTAGCGACGACCTACGAGCAGTACTTC	-	TRBV9	-	TRBJ2-7
CASGSGQRISYEQYF	TGTGCCAGCGGGTCGGGACAGAGAATCTCCTACGAGCAGTACTTC	few	TRBV6-6	TRBD1	TRBJ2-7
CASRARGLESEQYF	TGTGCCAGCAGAGCCAGGGGGCTTGAGAGCGAGCAGTACTTC	-	TRBV7-9	TRBD1	TRBJ2-7
CASSSPLSGANVLTF	TGTGCCAGCAGCTCCCCCCTGTCTGGGGCCAACGTCCTGACTTTC	-	TRBV11-3	-	TRBJ2-6
CASSVGLVSDTQYF	TGTGCCAGCAGCGTGGGTCTAGTCTCAGATACGCAGTATTTT	-	TRBV9	-	TRBJ2-3
CASSLSQQGAGSNEKLFF	TGTGCCAGCAGTTTATCGCAACAGGGGGCAGGGTCTAATGAAAAACTGTTTTTT	-	TRBV27	TRBD1	TRBJ1-4
CAWGVGQSYEQYF	TGTGCCTGGGGAGTCGGACAGTCCTACGAGCAGTACTTC	-	TRBV30	-	TRBJ2-7
CASSESGTGELFF	TGTGCCAGCAGCGAGAGCGGCACCGGGGAGCTGTTTTTT	-	TRBV7-9	-	TRBJ2-2
CASSHDRVKDGYTF	TGTGCCAGCAGTCACGACAGGGTGAAAGATGGCTACACCTTC	-	TRBV6-6	TRBD1	TRBJ1-2
CASSLSSAGNTIYF	TGTGCCAGCAGCTTATCGTCAGCTGGAAACACCATATATTTT	-	TRBV11-2	-	TRBJ1-3
CMCVTGNIQYF	TGCATGTGTGTAACAGGGAACATTCAGTACTTC	few	TRBV20-1	-	TRBJ2-4
CASPGGRLTTNYGYTF	TGTGCCAGCCCCGGGGGGCGTTTAACCACTAACTATGGCTACACCTTC	-	TRBV7-2	-	TRBJ1-2
CASSLWANQPQHF	TGTGCCAGCAGTTTATGGGCCAATCAGCCCCAGCATTTT	-	TRBV27	-	TRBJ1-5
CASSLPGSYEQYF	TGTGCCAGCAGTTTACCAGGCTCCTACGAGCAGTACTTC	-	TRBV27	-	TRBJ2-7
CASSVGTGRRNEQFF	TGTGCCAGCAGCGTCGGGACAGGGCGTAGGAATGAGCAGTTCTTC	-	TRBV9	TRBD1	TRBJ2-1
CSAKPSAETQYF	TGCAGCGCCAAACCTAGCGCAGAGACCCAGTACTTC	-	TRBV29-1	-	TRBJ2-5
CASSHPTGGYGYTF	TGTGCCAGCAGTCACCCAACAGGGGGGTATGGCTACACCTTC	-	TRBV27	TRBD1	TRBJ1-2
CASSYSGAHEQYF	TGTGCCAGCAGTTACTCGGGGGCCCACGAGCAGTACTTC	-	TRBV6-5	-	TRBJ2-7
CASSLVQGTGGYEQYF	TGCGCCAGCAGCTTGGTGCAAGGGACAGGGGGCTACGAGCAGTACTTC	-	TRBV5-1	TRBD1	TRBJ2-7
CASSILSDSPLHF	TGTGCCAGTAGTATCTTGTCAGATTCACCCCTCCACTTT	-	TRBV19	-	TRBJ1-6
CAWSEGLAGGWDTQYF	TGTGCCTGGAGTGAGGGACTAGCGGGGGGCTGGGATACGCAGTATTTT	-	TRBV30	TRBD2	TRBJ2-3
CSVQQVTEAFF	TGCAGCGTCCAACAAGTCACTGAAGCTTTCTTT	-	TRBV29-1	-	TRBJ1-1
CASSLRPSGYEQYF	TGTGCCAGCAGCTTACGCCCTAGCGGCTACGAGCAGTACTTC	-	TRBV7-2	TRBD2	TRBJ2-7
CASSQDPGGGGNTGELFF	TGTGCCAGCAGCCAGGATCCGGGAGGTGGCGGGAACACCGGGGAGCTGTTTTTT	-	TRBV4-2	TRBD2	TRBJ2-2
CASSLGQGKETQYF	TGTGCCAGCAGCTTAGGACAGGGGAAAGAGACCCAGTACTTC	-	TRBV7-2	TRBD1	TRBJ2-5
CASSFGQSNQPQHF	TGTGCCAGCAGCTTTGGACAGAGCAATCAGCCCCAGCATTTT	-	TRBV7-2	-	TRBJ1-5
CSVGLREGSGYTF	TGCAGCGTTGGTTTAAGGGAGGGAAGTGGCTACACCTTC	few	TRBV29-1	-	TRBJ1-2
CASSQDRRSSFADTQYF	TGCGCCAGCAGCCAAGATCGTAGGTCTAGCTTCGCAGATACGCAGTATTTT	few	TRBV4-3	-	TRBJ2-3
CASSPPRRPYEQYF	TGTGCCAGCAGCCCGCCTAGGCGCCCCTACGAGCAGTACTTC	-	TRBV7-3	-	TRBJ2-7
CASSPGVDTQYF	TGTGCCAGCAGCCCGGGGGTCGATACGCAGTATTTT	-	TRBV6-5	-	TRBJ2-3
CASSHPERGAYNEQFF	TGTGCCAGCAGCCACCCCGAGCGGGGGGCCTACAATGAGCAGTTCTTC	-	TRBV5-5	TRBD2	TRBJ2-1
CASSQASGVLADTQYF	TGCGCCAGCAGCCAAGCTAGCGGGGTATTAGCAGATACGCAGTATTTT	-	TRBV4-3	TRBD2	TRBJ2-3
CASSLDPPRGLGSTDTQYF	TGCGCCAGCAGCTTGGACCCCCCCCGGGGGTTGGGTAGCACAGATACGCAGTATTTT	-	TRBV5-1	-	TRBJ2-3
CASSVVGGGTDTQYF	TGTGCCAGCAGCGTAGTGGGGGGGGGCACAGATACGCAGTATTTT	once	TRBV9	TRBD2	TRBJ2-3
CASRLDRDAYNEQFF	TGTGCCAGCAGGTTAGACAGGGACGCCTACAATGAGCAGTTCTTC	few	TRBV6-5	TRBD1	TRBJ2-1
CASLSERYFNEQFF	TGTGCCAGCTTAAGCGAGAGATACTTCAATGAGCAGTTCTTC	-	TRBV7-9	-	TRBJ2-1
CASSPRLDYGYTF	TGTGCCAGCAGCCCCAGACTGGACTATGGCTACACCTTC	-	TRBV7-9	-	TRBJ1-2
CASSLWGGDRSYEQYF	TGCGCCAGCAGCTTGTGGGGGGGGGATCGGTCCTACGAGCAGTACTTC	-	TRBV5-1	TRBD2	TRBJ2-7
CASSSAGAPGNEQFF	TGTGCCAGCAGCTCTGCGGGGGCTCCGGGGAATGAGCAGTTCTTC	-	TRBV5-6	-	TRBJ2-1
CASSPPRVLYNSPLHF	TGTGCCAGCAGCCCCCCCCGAGTCCTCTATAATTCACCCCTCCACTTT	few	TRBV28	-	TRBJ1-6
CASRQEGLGTDTQYF	TGTGCCAGCAGACAAGAGGGACTAGGAACAGATACGCAGTATTTT	-	TRBV6-5	TRBD2	TRBJ2-3
CASSPGYGYTF	TGTGCCAGCAGCCCAGGCTATGGCTACACCTTC	-	TRBV7-2	-	TRBJ1-2